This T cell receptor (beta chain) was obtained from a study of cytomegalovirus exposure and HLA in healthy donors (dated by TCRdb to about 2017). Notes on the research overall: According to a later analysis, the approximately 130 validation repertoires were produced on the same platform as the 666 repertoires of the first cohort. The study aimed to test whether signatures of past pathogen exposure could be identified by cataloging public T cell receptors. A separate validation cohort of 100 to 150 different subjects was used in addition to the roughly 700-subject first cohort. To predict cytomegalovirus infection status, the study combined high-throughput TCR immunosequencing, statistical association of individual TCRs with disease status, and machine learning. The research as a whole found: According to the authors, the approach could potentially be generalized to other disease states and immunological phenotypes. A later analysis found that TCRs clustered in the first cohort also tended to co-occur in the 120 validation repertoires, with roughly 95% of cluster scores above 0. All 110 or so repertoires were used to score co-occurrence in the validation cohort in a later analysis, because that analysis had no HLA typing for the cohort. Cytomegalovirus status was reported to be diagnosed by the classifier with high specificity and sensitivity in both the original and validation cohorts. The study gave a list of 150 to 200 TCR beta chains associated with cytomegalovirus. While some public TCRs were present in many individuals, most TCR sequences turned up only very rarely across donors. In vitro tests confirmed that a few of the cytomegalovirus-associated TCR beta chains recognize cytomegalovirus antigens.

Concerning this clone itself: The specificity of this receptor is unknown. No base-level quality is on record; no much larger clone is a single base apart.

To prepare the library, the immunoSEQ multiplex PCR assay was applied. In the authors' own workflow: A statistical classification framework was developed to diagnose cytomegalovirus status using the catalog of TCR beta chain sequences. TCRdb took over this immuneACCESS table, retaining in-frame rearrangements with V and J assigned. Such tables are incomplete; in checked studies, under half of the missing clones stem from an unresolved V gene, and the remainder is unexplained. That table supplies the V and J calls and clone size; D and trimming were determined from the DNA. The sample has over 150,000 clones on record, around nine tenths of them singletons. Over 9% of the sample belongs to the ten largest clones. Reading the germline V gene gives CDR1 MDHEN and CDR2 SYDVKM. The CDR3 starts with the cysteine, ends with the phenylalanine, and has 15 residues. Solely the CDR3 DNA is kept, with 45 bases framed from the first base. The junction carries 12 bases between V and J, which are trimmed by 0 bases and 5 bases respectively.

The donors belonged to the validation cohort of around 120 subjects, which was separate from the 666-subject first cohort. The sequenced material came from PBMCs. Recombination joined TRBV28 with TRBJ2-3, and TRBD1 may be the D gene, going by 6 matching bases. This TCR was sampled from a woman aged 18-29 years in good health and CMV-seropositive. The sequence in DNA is TGTGCCAGCAGTTTATGGGGGGCTTCAGGAGATACGCAGTATTTT. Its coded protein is CASSLWGASGDTQYF.